Below are 14 T cell receptor beta chains sequenced from a single sample in a study of blood T cells in healthy people across ages. Primers used in a second PCR of roughly 6 to 12 cycles were a sample-barcoded 5' primer and a J-beta primer mix. TCRdb re-called the 5' RACE reads with MiXCR, one entry per CDR3 protein. The sample lists hundreds of thousands of distinct CDR3 sequences, roughly 25% occurring once. These data are also associated with another study on T cells of mothers and their children.

The sequenced sample was blood. The receptors come from a boy younger than 18 in good health.

The gene calls are TRBV20-1 and TRBJ2-5; TRBD1 agrees at 7 bases. Germline V gene sequence: CDR1 DFQATT, CDR2 SNEGSKA (reference sequence). J gave up 7 bases and V 3 bases, and 11 bases lay outside the gene matches. There are 14 residues in the CDR3. The CDR3 nucleotides are TGCAGTGCTAGTCCCCGACAGGGCGAGTGGACCCAGTACTTC. Its protein product is CSASPRQGEWTQYF.

The CDR3 sequence is CASSYTGEETQYF. The CDR3 DNA reads as TGTGCCAGCAGTTATACAGGGGAAGAGACCCAGTACTTC. The chain carries TRBV27 and TRBJ2-5; 7 bases line up with TRBD1. The ends lost 4 bases at V and 3 bases at J; junction bases unmatched: 2. Germline V gene data show CDR1 as MNHEY and CDR2 as SMNVEV (reference sequence). This CDR3 region has 13 residues.

The chain combines TRBV5-1 with TRBJ2-5; the match to TRBD1 covers 7 bases. The germline V gene encodes CDR1 SGHRS and CDR2 YFSETQ. V gave up 3 bases and J gave up 2 bases; unmatched junction bases: 7. The CDR3 is 15 residues long. CDR3 in DNA: TGCGCCAGCAGCTCCGACAGGGTAGGGCAAGAGACCCAGTACTTC. The encoded protein is CASSSDRVGQETQYF.

This clonotype was found many times. V and J are TRBV7-3 and TRBJ2-5, with 9 bases fitting TRBD2. J gave up 1 base and V 5 bases, and 5 bases lay outside the gene matches. There are 15 residues in the CDR3. CDR1 and CDR2 from the germline V gene are SGHTA and FQGTGA. CDR3 nucleotides: TGTGCCAGCAGCGATAGCGGGAGTGCCCAAGAGACCCAGTACTTC. Protein product: CASSDSGSAQETQYF.

On this clonotype itself: At one boundary the junction diverges from the germline segment, which might be a read error. The rearrangement uses TRBV28 and TRBJ1-3; D is ambiguous. Germline V gene data show CDR1 as MDHEN and CDR2 as SYDVKM. The CDR3 has 14 amino acids. The CDR3: CASREDISGNTTYF. CDR3 coding DNA: TGTGCCAGCAGGGAAGATATCTCTGGAAACACCACATATTTT.

The CDR3 DNA reads TGTGCCAGCAGCTTACTCCGAGAGAATTACGAGCAGTACTTC. Amino acid sequence: CASSLLRENYEQYF. The chain combines TRBV13 with TRBJ2-5; D is unresolved. The J call is doubtful: the DNA matches TRBJ2-7 better. The CDR3 is 14 residues long. CDR1 is PRHDT, CDR2 FYEKMQ, per germline (reference sequence).

The chain has TRBV11-2 and TRBJ1-3; D gene unclear. The CDR3 contains 15 residues. Trimming removed 5 bases at V and 4 bases at J, with 15 bases between. CDR1 is SGHAT, CDR2 FQNNGV, per germline. The CDR3 protein is CASSAGAAGGNTIYF. In DNA, the CDR3 is TGTGCCAGCAGCGCCGGTGCAGCAGGAGGAAACACCATATATTTT.

The table lists this clonotype with a count of one. CDR3 coding DNA: TGCGCCAGCAGCTTGGTGGCGGGAAACCTCGAGCAGTACTTC. It is translated as CASSLVAGNLEQYF. This rearrangement joins TRBV5-1 to TRBJ2-7, with D tentatively TRBD2 (6 bases). The CDR3 spans 14 residues. Germline V CDR1 and CDR2: SGHRS, YFSETQ. V gave up 0 bases and J gave up 6 bases, with 13 bases separating them.

The chain recombines TRBV20-1 with TRBJ2-5, with D possibly called TRBD1 or TRBD2 (5 bases each). The assigned J gene may be wrong: the sequence end matches TRBJ2-1 better. Germline CDR1 and CDR2: DFQATT and SNEGSKA (reference sequence). This CDR3 contains 17 residues. As DNA, the CDR3 is TGCAGTGCTAGTGTCACCCAGGGACCCTATTTGGTCAATGAGCAGTTCTTC. Its protein is CSASVTQGPYLVNEQFF.

This clonotype has a handful of counts. The V and J genes are TRBV28 and TRBJ2-5; D is uncertain. The CDR3 is made up of 11 amino acids. CDR1 and CDR2 (germline): MDHEN, SYDVKM. CDR3 sequence (DNA): TGTGTTGTCGGCCCAAAAGAGACCCAGTACTTC. Translated, it gives CVVGPKETQYF.

This clonotype was found a few times. The chain links TRBV3-1 to TRBJ2-1, with TRBD2 matching 9 bases. The CDR3 consists of 16 residues. J gave up 6 bases and V 2 bases, and 8 bases lay outside the gene matches. Germline CDR1 reads LGHDT; CDR2 reads YNNKEL (reference sequence). The CDR3 here is CASSQRMREGPNEQFF. DNA of the CDR3: TGTGCCAGCAGCCAAAGAATGCGGGAGGGCCCCAATGAGCAGTTCTTC.

This clonotype was counted a few times. The genes are TRBV12-3 or TRBV12-4 and TRBJ2-3; D ambiguous. CDR3 size: 14 residues. Trimming removed 3 bases from V and 2 bases from J, with 9 bases in between. CDR3 nucleotide sequence: TGTGCCAGCAGTTTGTTTTTACCCACAGATACGCAGTATTTT. Translation: CASSLFLPTDTQYF.

The CDR3 loop is CASSLDGGYGYTF. For the CDR3, the DNA is TGTGCCAGCAGCCTCGACGGAGGGTACGGCTACACCTTC. J is TRBJ1-2 and V is TRBV7-9; D unresolved. In germline, CDR1 is SEHNR, CDR2 FQNEAQ (reference sequence). Trimming pared 5 bases from V and 8 bases from J, leaving 15 bases between. The CDR3 spans 13 residues.

The CDR3 DNA sequence: TGTGCCAGCAGCGCCGGGACAGTACTTCACGAGCAGTACTTC. Amino acid sequence: CASSAGTVLHEQYF. The chain links TRBV9 to TRBJ2-7, with 7 positions matching TRBD1. This CDR3 has 14 amino acids. V lost 3 bases to trimming and J lost 5 bases; unmatched junction nucleotides: 8. Germline V CDR1 and CDR2: SGDLS, YYNGEE.